A selection of T cell receptor beta chains follows, all from one sample in a study of cytomegalovirus exposure and HLA in healthy donors. Sequencing used immunoSEQ multiplex PCR; TCRdb keeps in-frame clones, though not all of them. In the table there are roughly 95,000 clones, 82% of which are singletons. The sequenced material came from PBMCs. The source is a man aged 25 to 40 in good health and CMV-seropositive. The CDR3 runs from the conserved cysteine through the conserved F or W. D genes are given only for firm matches. Rows give clone size only sometimes, using once, few, many, or a class for an expanded clone.

V gene	D gene	clone size	J gene	CDR3 protein	CDR3 DNA
TRBV5-6	.	.	TRBJ1-1	CASSPPIGGREAFF	TGTGCCAGCAGCCCCCCGATAGGGGGTAGGGAGGCTTTCTTT
TRBV5-5	TRBD1	.	TRBJ2-7	CASSFGTGPYEQYF	TGTGCCAGCAGCTTCGGGACAGGGCCGTACGAGCAGTACTTC
TRBV5-1	.	.	TRBJ2-5	CASSLRETQYF	TGCGCCAGCAGCTTGCGAGAGACCCAGTACTTC
TRBV13	TRBD1	.	TRBJ1-4	CASSRTRGQGKEKLFF	TGTGCCAGCAGCAGAACCCGGGGACAGGGGAAAGAAAAACTGTTTTTT
TRBV7-7	.	.	TRBJ2-1	CASSLNRYNEQFF	TGTGCCAGCAGCTTGAACAGGTACAATGAGCAGTTCTTC
TRBV6-6	.	.	TRBJ1-2	CASSTVNYGYTF	TGTGCCAGCAGTACTGTGAACTATGGCTACACCTTC
TRBV4-1	.	.	TRBJ2-1	CASSQASYNEQFF	TGCGCCAGCAGCCAAGCATCCTACAATGAGCAGTTCTTC
TRBV5-4	.	.	TRBJ1-2	CASSGKQGNYGYTF	TGTGCCAGCAGCGGAAAACAGGGAAACTATGGCTACACCTTC
TRBV7-2	.	.	TRBJ1-2	CASSPHSTDPLGYTF	TGTGCCAGCAGCCCGCACTCTACAGATCCGCTTGGCTACACCTTC
TRBV4-3	.	.	TRBJ2-1	CASSQVLRSSYNEQFF	TGCGCCAGCAGCCAAGTTTTGCGGAGCTCCTACAATGAGCAGTTCTTC
TRBV2	.	once	TRBJ2-2	CASSQGSNTGELFF	TGTGCCAGCAGTCAGGGATCAAACACCGGGGAGCTGTTTTTT
TRBV7-6	.	.	TRBJ1-3	CASSPNLSTGTSSGNTIYF	TGTGCCAGCAGCCCCAACTTAAGTACAGGGACGAGCTCTGGAAACACCATATATTTT
TRBV7-2	.	once	TRBJ2-5	CASSSNRQETQYF	TGTGCCAGCAGCTCCAATCGGCAAGAGACCCAGTACTTC
TRBV19	.	.	TRBJ1-1	CASSSQGLIGGNTEAFF	TGTGCCAGTAGTTCCCAGGGGTTAATCGGTGGGAACACTGAAGCTTTCTTT
TRBV13	TRBD2	.	TRBJ2-7	CASSSRGLAGEIHEQYF	TGTGCCAGCAGCTCTAGAGGACTAGCGGGAGAAATCCACGAGCAGTACTTC